The present T cell receptor beta chain was sequenced within a study of cytomegalovirus exposure and HLA in healthy donors. Trimming took 5 bases from V and 0 from J, leaving 13 bases between them. CDR1 MDHEN and CDR2 SYDVKM come from the germline V gene. The CDR3 spans 15 residues. On this clone: Antigen unknown.

Study findings and constraints: Previous analysis showed most TCR beta V segments were productive about 90% or about 30% of the time.

Amplification used 60 Vbeta primers and 13 Jbeta primers. TCRdb keeps only in-frame clones here, not all; method: immunoSEQ multiplex PCR. This sample has 150,000 to 200,000 clones; around four fifths occur once, and the top ten carry about 10%. The receptor's source is a middle-aged man in good health and CMV-seropositive. The sequenced sample consisted of PBMCs. V is TRBV28 and J is TRBJ1-1, with D perhaps matching TRBD1 (5 bases). The DNA for the CDR3 is TGTGCCAGCAGTCACCAGGGTACCCTGAACACTGAAGCTTTCTTT. It specifies CASSHQGTLNTEAFF.